The clone carrying this T cell receptor (beta chain) was seen only once. Antigen unknown. Latent tuberculosis screening used tuberculin skin test and IGRA at entry. The data originate from a study of T cells in tuberculosis. Study-level background: T cells were selected with CD1B tetramers loaded with glucose monomycolate. This South African cohort compared adolescents with or without latent tuberculosis against adults with active tuberculosis.

Study-level results: Shorter CDR3-alpha in active tuberculosis partly drove smaller distances.

With V trimmed by 4 bases and J by 0 bases, 4 bases remained unmatched. The CDR3 is 15 amino acids. Germline V CDR1 and CDR2: SGHNT, YYREEE (reference sequence). Measured with immunoSEQ multiplex PCR; TCRdb has only the in-frame clones, and not every one. There are 25,000 to 35,000 clones in the sample; about 95% occur only once, and about 2.2% lies in the top ten. The TCR originated in a donor between 10 and 35 years old with latent tuberculosis or without tuberculosis infection. V usage is TRBV5-4 and J usage is TRBJ2-7; 10 nucleotides match TRBD1. Sequenced sample: PBMCs. CDR3 residues: CASSPTGGSSYEQYF. The CDR3 region has the DNA TGTGCCAGCAGCCCGACAGGGGGCAGCTCCTACGAGCAGTACTTC.